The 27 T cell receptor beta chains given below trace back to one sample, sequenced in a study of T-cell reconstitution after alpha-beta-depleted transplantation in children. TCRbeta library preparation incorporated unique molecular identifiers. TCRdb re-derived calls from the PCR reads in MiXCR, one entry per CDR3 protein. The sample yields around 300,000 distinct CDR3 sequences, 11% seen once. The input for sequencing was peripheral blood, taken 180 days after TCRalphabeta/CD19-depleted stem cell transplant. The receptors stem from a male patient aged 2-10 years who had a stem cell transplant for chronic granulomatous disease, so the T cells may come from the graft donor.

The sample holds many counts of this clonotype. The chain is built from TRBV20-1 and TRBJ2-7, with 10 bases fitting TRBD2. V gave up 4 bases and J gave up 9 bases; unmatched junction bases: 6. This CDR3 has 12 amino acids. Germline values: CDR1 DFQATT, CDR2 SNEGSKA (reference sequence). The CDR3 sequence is CSAIRTSGGQYF. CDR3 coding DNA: TGCAGTGCTATCCGGACTAGCGGCGGGCAGTACTTC.

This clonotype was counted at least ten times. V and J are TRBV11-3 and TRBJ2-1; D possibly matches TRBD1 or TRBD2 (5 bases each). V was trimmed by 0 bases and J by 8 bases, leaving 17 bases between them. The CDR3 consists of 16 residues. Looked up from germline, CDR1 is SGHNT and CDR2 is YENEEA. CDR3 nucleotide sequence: TGTGCCAGCAGCTTAGATTCCGGGAATCAGGGTGATGAGCAGTTCTTC. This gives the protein CASSLDSGNQGDEQFF.

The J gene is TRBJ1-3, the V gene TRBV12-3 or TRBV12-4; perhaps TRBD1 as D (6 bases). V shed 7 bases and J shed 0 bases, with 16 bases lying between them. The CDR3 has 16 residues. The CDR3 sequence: CASTRGQGTSGNTIYF. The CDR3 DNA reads TGTGCCAGCACCAGAGGCCAGGGGACCTCTGGAAACACCATATATTTT.

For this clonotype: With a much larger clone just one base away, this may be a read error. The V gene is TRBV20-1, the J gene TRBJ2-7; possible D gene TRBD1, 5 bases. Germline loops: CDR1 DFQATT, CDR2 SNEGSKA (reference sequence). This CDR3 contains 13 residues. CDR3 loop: CSQGKGGFYEQYF. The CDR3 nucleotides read TGCAGCCAGGGCAAGGGCGGCTTCTACGAGCAGTACTTC.

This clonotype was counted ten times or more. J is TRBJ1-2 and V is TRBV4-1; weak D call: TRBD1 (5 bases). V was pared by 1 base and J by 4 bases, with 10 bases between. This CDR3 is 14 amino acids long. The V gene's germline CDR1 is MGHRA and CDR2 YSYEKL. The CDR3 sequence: CASSQALGPYGYTF. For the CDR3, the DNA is TGCGCCAGCAGCCAAGCTTTGGGACCCTATGGCTACACCTTC.

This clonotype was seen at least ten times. CDR3 DNA: TGTGCCACCAGTGGTCTAGGCGGTACGCAGTATTTT. The encoded protein is CATSGLGGTQYF. The chain couples TRBV24-1 to TRBJ2-3; D call uncertain. The CDR3 totals 12 residues. Germline values: CDR1 KGHDR, CDR2 SFDVKD. Between the trimmed V and J ends, which lost 5 bases and 8 bases, there was a span of 10 bases.

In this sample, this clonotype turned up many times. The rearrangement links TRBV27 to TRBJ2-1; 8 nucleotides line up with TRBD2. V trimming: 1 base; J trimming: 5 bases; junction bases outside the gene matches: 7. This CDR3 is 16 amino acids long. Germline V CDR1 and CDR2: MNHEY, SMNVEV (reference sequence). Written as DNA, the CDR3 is TGTGCCAGCAGTTTATTTGTCAGCGGGAGCCACAATGAGCAGTTCTTC. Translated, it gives CASSLFVSGSHNEQFF.

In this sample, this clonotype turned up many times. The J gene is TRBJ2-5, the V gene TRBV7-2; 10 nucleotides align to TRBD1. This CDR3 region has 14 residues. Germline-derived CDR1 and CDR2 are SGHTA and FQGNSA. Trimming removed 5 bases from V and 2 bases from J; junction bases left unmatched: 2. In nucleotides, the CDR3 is TGTGCCAGCAGCCGGGACAGGGGACAAGAGACCCAGTACTTC. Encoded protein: CASSRDRGQETQYF.

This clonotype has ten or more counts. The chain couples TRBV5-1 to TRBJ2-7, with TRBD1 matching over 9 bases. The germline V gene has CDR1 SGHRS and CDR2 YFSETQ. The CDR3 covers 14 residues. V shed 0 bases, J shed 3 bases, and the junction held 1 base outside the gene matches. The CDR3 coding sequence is TGCGCCAGCAGCTTGGGGACAGGGGTCTACGAGCAGTACTTC. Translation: CASSLGTGVYEQYF. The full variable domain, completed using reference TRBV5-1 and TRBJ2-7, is KAGVTQTPRYLIKTRGQQVTLSCSPISGHRSVSWYQQTPGQGLQFLFEYFSETQRNKGNFPGRFSGRQFSNSRSEMNVSTLELGDSALYLCASSLGTGVYEQYFGPGTRLTVT.

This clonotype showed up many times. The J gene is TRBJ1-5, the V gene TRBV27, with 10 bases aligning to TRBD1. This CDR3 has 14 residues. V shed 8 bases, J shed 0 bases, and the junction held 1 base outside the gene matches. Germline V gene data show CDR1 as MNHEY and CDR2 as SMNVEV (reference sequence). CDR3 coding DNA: TGTGCCAGCGGGACAGGGGATAGCAATCAGCCCCAGCATTTT. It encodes CASGTGDSNQPQHF.

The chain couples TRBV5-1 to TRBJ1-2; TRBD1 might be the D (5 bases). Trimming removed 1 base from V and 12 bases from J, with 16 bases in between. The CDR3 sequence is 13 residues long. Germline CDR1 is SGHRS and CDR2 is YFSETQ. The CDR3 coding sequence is TGCGCCAGCAGCTTGTTTTCAGGACAAGGCGACACCTTC. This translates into CASSLFSGQGDTF.

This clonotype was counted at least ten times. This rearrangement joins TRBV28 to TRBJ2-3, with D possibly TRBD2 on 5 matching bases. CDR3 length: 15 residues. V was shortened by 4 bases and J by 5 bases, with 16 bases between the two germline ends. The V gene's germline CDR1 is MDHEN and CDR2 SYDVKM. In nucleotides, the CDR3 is TGTGCCAGCAGTTATTATAGGGAGTGGGGAGATACGCAGTATTTT. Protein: CASSYYREWGDTQYF.

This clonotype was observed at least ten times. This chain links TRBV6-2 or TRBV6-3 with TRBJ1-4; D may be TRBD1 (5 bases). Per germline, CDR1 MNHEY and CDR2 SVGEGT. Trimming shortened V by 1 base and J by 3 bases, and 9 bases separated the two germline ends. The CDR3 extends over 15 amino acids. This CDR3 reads CASSYWGNSNEKLFF. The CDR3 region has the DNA TGTGCCAGCAGTTACTGGGGGAACTCTAATGAAAAACTGTTTTTT.

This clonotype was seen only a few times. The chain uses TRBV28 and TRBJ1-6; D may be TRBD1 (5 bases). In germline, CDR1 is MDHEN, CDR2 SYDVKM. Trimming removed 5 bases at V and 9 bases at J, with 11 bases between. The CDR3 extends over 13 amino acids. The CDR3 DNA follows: TGTGCCAGCAGTCCGGGACGTCCTTCACCCCTCCACTTT. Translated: CASSPGRPSPLHF.

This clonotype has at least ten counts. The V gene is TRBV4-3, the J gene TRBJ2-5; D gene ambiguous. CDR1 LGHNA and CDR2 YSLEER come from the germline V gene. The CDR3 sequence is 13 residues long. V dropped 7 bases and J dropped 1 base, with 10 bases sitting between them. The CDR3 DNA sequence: TGCGCCAGCACCCTCCGAGTCCAAGAGACCCAGTACTTC. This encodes CASTLRVQETQYF.

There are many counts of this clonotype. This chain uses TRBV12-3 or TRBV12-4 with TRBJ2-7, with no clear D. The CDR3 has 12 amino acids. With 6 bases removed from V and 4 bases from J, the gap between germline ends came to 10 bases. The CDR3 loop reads CASSVGIYEQYF. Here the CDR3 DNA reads TGTGCCAGCAGCGTGGGGATATACGAGCAGTACTTC.

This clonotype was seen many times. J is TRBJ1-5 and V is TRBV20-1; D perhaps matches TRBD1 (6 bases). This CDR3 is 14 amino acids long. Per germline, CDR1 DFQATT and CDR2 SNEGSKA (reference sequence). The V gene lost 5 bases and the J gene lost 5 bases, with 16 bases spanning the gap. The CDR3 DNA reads TGCAGTGCTCTAGTCCGGGGGCGGTATCAGCCCCAGCATTTT. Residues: CSALVRGRYQPQHF.

CDR3 region: CASSPETGLSPQHF. The CDR3 region has the DNA TGTGCCAGCAGTCCGGAGACAGGGCTAAGCCCCCAGCATTTT. The gene calls are TRBV28 and TRBJ1-5, with TRBD1 matching 7 bases. The germline V gene has CDR1 MDHEN and CDR2 SYDVKM. J was trimmed by 10 bases and V by 5 bases; bases with no gene match: 11. The CDR3 length is 14 residues. The full variable domain, rest sourced from reference TRBV28 and TRBJ1-5, is DVKVTQSSRYLVKRTGEKVFLECVQDMDHENMFWYRQDPGLGLRLIYFSYDVKMKEKGDIPEGYSVSREKKERFSLILESASTNQTSMYLCASSPETGLSPQHFGDGTRLSIL.

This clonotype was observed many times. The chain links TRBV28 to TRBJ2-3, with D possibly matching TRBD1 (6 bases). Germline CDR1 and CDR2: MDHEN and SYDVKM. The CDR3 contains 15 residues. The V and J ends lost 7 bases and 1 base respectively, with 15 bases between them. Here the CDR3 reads CASTSVRGRTDTQYF. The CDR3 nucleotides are TGTGCCAGCACTTCTGTCAGGGGACGCACAGATACGCAGTATTTT.

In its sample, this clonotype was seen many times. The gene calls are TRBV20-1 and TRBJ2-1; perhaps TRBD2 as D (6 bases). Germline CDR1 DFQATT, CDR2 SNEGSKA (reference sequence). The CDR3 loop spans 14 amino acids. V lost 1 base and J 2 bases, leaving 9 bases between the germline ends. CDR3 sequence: CSARVEGTYNEQFF. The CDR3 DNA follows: TGCAGTGCTAGAGTGGAGGGTACCTACAATGAGCAGTTCTTC.

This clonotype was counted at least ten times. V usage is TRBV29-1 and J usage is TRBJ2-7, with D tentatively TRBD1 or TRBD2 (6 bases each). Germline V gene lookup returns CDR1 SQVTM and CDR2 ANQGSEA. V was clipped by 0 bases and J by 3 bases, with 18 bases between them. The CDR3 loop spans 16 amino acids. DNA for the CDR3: TGCAGCGTTGAAGATCGCCGACAGGCGGGGTTCTACGAGCAGTACTTC. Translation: CSVEDRRQAGFYEQYF.

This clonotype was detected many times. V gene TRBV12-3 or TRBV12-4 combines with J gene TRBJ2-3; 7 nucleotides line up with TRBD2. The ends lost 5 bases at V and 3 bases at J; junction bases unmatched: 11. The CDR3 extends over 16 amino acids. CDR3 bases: TGTGCCAGCAGTCCCGGGAGGCTCGAGGGGACAGATACGCAGTATTTT. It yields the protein CASSPGRLEGTDTQYF.

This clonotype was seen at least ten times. The CDR3 nucleotides read TGTGCCAGCAGACCCAACCCATACAGGGGGGCCTACGAGCAGTACTTC. Its protein is CASRPNPYRGAYEQYF. The J gene is TRBJ2-7, the V gene TRBV7-8, with 8 bases fitting TRBD1. The CDR3 loop spans 16 amino acids. Germline assignment: CDR1 SGHVS and CDR2 FQNEAQ. The ends lost 6 bases at V and 2 bases at J; junction bases unmatched: 12.

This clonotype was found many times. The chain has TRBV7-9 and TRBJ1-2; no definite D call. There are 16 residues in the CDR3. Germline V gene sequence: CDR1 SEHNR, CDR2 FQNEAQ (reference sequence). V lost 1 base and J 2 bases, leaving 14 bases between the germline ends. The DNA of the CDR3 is TGTGCCAGCAGCTTAGGACCGGTGGAGAGAAACTATGGCTACACCTTC. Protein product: CASSLGPVERNYGYTF.

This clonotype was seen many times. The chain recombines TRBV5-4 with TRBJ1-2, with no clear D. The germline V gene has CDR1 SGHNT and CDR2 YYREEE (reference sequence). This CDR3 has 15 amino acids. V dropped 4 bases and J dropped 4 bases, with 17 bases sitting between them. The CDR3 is CASSPDELYGYGYTF. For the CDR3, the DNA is TGTGCCAGCAGCCCGGACGAGCTCTACGGCTATGGCTACACCTTC.

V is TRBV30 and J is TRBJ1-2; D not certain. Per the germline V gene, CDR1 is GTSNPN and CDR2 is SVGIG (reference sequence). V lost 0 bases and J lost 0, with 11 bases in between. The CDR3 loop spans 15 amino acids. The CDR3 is CAWSVSQLANYGYTF. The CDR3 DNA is TGTGCCTGGAGTGTAAGCCAGCTAGCTAACTATGGCTACACCTTC.

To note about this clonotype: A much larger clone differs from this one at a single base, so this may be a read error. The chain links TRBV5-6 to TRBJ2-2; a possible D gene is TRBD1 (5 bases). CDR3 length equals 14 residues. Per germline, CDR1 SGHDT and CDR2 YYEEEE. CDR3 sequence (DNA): TGTGTCAGCAGCTGGGGCCGACCCACCGGGGAGCTGTTTTTT. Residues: CVSSWGRPTGELFF.